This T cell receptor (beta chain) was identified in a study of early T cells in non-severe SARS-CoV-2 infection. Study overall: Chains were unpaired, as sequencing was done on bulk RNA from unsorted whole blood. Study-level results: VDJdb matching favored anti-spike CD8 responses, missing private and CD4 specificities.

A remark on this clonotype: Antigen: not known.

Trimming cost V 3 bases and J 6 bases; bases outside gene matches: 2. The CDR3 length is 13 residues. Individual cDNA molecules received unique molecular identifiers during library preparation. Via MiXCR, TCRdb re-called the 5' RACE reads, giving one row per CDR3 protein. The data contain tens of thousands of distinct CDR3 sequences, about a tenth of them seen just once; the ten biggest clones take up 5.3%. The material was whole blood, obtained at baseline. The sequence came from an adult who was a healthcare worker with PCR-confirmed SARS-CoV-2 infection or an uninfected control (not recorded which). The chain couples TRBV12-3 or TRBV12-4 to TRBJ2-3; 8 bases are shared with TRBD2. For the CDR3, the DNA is TGTGCCAGCAGTTTTCTAGCGGGTGATACGCAGTATTTT. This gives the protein CASSFLAGDTQYF.